These 9 T cell receptor beta chains originate from one sample sequenced in a study of blood T cell repertoires in COVID-19. TCRdb's table, derived via immunoSEQ multiplex PCR, lists solely in-frame clones and lacks some. The repertoire has about 26,000 clones, around 92% of them found once; the top ten carry approximately 3%. Sequencing was performed on peripheral blood. The receptors stem from a human donor in a cohort sampled during active COVID-19.

The CDR3 nucleotides are TGTGCCAGCGCCCCTTTCGAGACTAGCGGGGGAGGTACGTTCTTC. It encodes CASAPFETSGGGTFF. This sequence joins TRBV6-4 and TRBJ2-1, with 12 nucleotides matching TRBD2. CDR1 and CDR2 from the germline V gene are MRHNA and SNTAGT. With V trimmed by 8 bases and J by 15 bases, 17 bases remained unmatched. There are 15 residues in the CDR3.

V is TRBV6-1 and J is TRBJ1-2, with 9 bases matching TRBD1. Losses at the gene ends were 3 bases for V and 7 bases for J; bases not matched to a gene: 9. The CDR3 extends over 15 amino acids. The V gene's germline CDR1 is MNHNS and CDR2 SASEGT. The DNA for the CDR3 is TGTGCCAGCAGTGATTACCGGGACAGGGTAATTGGCTACACCTTC. Translated, it gives CASSDYRDRVIGYTF.

The chain recombines TRBV7-9 with TRBJ1-4, with D possibly TRBD1 on 5 matching bases. Per the germline V gene, CDR1 is SEHNR and CDR2 is FQNEAQ (reference sequence). CDR3 length equals 15 residues. Between the trimmed V and J ends, which lost 5 bases and 5 bases, there was a span of 15 bases. CDR3 sequence reads: CASSPSGQENEKLFF. The CDR3 DNA reads as TGTGCCAGCAGCCCGAGTGGACAAGAAAATGAAAAACTGTTTTTT.

This chain connects TRBV15 to TRBJ2-3, with a tentative D call TRBD1 (7 bases). CDR1 is LNHNV and CDR2 is YYDKDF in the germline V gene (reference sequence). V was trimmed by 1 base and J by 4 bases, leaving 12 bases between them. The CDR3 totals 15 residues. CDR3 residues: CATSRVAGGSDTQYF. DNA for the CDR3: TGTGCCACCAGCAGAGTGGCAGGGGGGTCAGATACGCAGTATTTT.

The chain links TRBV5-1 to TRBJ2-3, with a possible D match to TRBD1 (6 bases). The ends were cut back, 4 bases at V and 0 bases at J, with 12 bases in the middle. Looked up from germline, CDR1 is SGHRS and CDR2 is YFSETQ. The CDR3 is made up of 15 amino acids. The CDR3 DNA reads TGCGCCAGCAGCCGCGTTGGACAGAGCACAGATACGCAGTATTTT. Protein sequence: CASSRVGQSTDTQYF. The full variable domain, completed using reference TRBV5-1 and TRBJ2-3, is KAGVTQTPRYLIKTRGQQVTLSCSPISGHRSVSWYQQTPGQGLQFLFEYFSETQRNKGNFPGRFSGRQFSNSRSEMNVSTLELGDSALYLCASSRVGQSTDTQYFGPGTRLTVL.

This rearrangement joins TRBV4-1 to TRBJ1-3; no clear D gene. CDR3 size: 18 residues. Trimming removed 1 base at V and 2 bases at J, with 18 bases between. Per the germline V gene, CDR1 is MGHRA and CDR2 is YSYEKL. CDR3 in amino acids: CASSQGRRGPGPGNTIYF. CDR3 nucleotides: TGCGCCAGCAGCCAAGGCCGTCGTGGGCCTGGCCCTGGAAACACCATATATTTT.

The chain recombines TRBV9 with TRBJ1-2; no definite D call. Trimming cost V 5 bases and J 1 base, with 9 bases left between them. The CDR3 extends over 13 amino acids. From germline, CDR1 is SGDLS and CDR2 YYNGEE. The CDR3: CASRTGNNYGYTF. CDR3 sequence (DNA): TGTGCCAGCAGGACGGGGAATAACTATGGCTACACCTTC.

The J gene is TRBJ1-1, the V gene TRBV3-1 (or the pseudogene TRBV3-2); no definite D call. V lost 4 bases and J lost 4, with 7 bases in between. The CDR3 contains 12 residues. The germline CDR1 and CDR2 sequences are LGHDT and YNNKEL (reference sequence). The CDR3 nucleotides are TGTGCCAGCAGCCGGTCCGGCACTGAAGCTTTCTTT. Translation gives CASSRSGTEAFF.

The CDR3 DNA is TGTGCCAGCAGCTTGGCGAGAAGCTCCTACAATGAGCAGTTCTTC. This sequence encodes CASSLARSSYNEQFF. The chain joins TRBV5-4 to TRBJ2-1, with D unclear. V lost 0 bases and J 0 bases, leaving 7 bases between the germline ends. In germline, CDR1 is SGHNT, CDR2 YYREEE (reference sequence). CDR3 size: 15 residues.